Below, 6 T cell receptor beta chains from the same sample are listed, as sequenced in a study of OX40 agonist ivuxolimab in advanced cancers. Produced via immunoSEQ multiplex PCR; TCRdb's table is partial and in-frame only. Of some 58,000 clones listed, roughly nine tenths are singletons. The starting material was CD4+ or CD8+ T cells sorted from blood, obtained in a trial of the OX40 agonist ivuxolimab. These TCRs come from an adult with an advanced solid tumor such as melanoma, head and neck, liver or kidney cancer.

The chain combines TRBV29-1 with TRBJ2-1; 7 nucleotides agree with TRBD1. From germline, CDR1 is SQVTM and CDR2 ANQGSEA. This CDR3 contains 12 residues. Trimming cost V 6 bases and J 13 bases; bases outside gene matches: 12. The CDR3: CSVGATIGGQFF. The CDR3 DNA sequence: TGCAGCGTGGGGGCCACCATAGGGGGCCAGTTCTTC.

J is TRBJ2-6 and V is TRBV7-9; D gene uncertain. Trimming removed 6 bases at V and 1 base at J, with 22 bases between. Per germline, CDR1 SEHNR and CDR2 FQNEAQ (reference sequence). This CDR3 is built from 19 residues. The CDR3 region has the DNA TGTGCCAGCAGTAGGTACACCGGGCAGATGGGTTCTGGGGCCAACGTCCTGACTTTC. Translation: CASSRYTGQMGSGANVLTF.

The CDR3 DNA sequence: TGTGCCAGCAGTGGGCAGGGGGATGAGCAGTTCTTC. Translation gives CASSGQGDEQFF. The J gene is TRBJ2-1, the V gene TRBV2; 7 nucleotides agree with TRBD1. CDR1 and CDR2 from the germline V gene are SNHLY and FYNNEI. This CDR3 has 12 residues. The J segment lost 8 bases and the V segment lost 4 bases, leaving 2 bases of the junction unmatched.

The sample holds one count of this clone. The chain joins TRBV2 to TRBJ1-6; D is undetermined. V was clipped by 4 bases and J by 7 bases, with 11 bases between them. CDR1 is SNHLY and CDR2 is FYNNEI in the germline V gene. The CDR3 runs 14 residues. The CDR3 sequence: CASSGRAANSPLHF. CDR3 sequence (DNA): TGTGCCAGCAGTGGAAGGGCAGCAAATTCACCCCTCCACTTT.

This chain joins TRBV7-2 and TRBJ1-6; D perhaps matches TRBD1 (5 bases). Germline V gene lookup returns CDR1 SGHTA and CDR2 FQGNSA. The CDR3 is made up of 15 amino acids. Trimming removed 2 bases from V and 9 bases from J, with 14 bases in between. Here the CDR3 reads CASSLTVGGGSPLHF. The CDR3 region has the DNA TGTGCCAGCAGCTTAACAGTTGGGGGAGGTTCACCCCTCCACTTT.

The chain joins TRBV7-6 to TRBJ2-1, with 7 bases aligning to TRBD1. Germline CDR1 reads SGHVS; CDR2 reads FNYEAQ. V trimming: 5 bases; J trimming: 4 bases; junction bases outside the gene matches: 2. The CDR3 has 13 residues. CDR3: CASSMGQYNEQFF. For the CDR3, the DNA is TGTGCCAGCAGCATGGGACAGTACAATGAGCAGTTCTTC.